Sequencing of this T cell receptor (beta chain) was carried out in a study of T cells after yellow fever vaccination. About this clonotype: A read error may produce the germline difference seen at one junction end.

TCRdb analysed the 5' RACE reads with MiXCR anew, one entry per CDR3 protein. This sample has some 350,000 distinct CDR3 sequences; around a tenth occur once, and the top ten carry around 20%. This sequence was found in a man between 18 and 29 years old who received the YFV17D yellow fever vaccine. The source material was PBMCs, sampled on the day of the first yellow fever vaccination.

CDR3 bases: TGCGCCTCACAGGGATCTCAGCCCCAGCATTTT. Translated, it gives CASQGSQPQHF. The chain uses TRBV6-6 and TRBJ1-5; perhaps TRBD1 as D (6 bases). The CDR3 runs 11 residues. The germline CDR1 and CDR2 sequences are MNHNY and SVGAGI (reference sequence).